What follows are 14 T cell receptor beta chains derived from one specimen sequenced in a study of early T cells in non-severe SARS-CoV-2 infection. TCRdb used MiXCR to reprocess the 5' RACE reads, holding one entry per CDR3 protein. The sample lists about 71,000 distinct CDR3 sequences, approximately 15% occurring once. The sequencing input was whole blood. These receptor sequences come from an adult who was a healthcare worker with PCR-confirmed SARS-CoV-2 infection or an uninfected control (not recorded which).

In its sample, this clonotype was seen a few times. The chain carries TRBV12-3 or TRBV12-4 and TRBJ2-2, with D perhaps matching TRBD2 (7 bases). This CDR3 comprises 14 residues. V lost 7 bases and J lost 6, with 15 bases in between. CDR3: CASTHREGAGELFF. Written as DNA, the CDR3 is TGTGCCAGCACCCACAGGGAGGGGGCCGGGGAGCTGTTTTTT.

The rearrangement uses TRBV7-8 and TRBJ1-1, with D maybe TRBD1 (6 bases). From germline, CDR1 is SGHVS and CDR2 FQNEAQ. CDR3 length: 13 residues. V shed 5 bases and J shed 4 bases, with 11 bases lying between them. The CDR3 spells CASSLKGGTEAFF. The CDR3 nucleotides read TGTGCCAGCAGCCTCAAAGGGGGCACTGAAGCTTTCTTT.

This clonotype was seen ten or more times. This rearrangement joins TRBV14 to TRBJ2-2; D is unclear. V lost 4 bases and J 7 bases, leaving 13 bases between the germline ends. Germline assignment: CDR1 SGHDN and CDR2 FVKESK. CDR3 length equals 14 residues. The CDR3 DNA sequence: TGTGCCAGCAGCCCCCCGGTGCATGGCGGGGAGCTGTTTTTT. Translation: CASSPPVHGGELFF.

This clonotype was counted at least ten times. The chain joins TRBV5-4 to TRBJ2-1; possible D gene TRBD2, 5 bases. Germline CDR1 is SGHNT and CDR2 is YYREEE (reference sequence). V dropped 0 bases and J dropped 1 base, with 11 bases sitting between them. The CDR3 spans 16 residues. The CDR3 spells CASSLARAVSYNEQFF. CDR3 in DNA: TGTGCCAGCAGCTTGGCGAGGGCAGTTTCCTACAATGAGCAGTTCTTC.

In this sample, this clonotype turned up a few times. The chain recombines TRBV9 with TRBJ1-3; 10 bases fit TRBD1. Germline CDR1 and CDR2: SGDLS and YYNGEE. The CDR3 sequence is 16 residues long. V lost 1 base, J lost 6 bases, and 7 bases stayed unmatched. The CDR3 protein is CASSVLGQGSINTIYF. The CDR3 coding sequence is TGTGCCAGCAGCGTATTGGGACAGGGGAGTATAAACACCATATATTTT.

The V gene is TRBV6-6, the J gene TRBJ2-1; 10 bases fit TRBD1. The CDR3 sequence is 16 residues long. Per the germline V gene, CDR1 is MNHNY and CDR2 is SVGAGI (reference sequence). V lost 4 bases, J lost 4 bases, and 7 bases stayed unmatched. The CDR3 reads CASSLGTGVTYNEQFF. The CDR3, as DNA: TGTGCCAGCAGTTTGGGGACAGGGGTGACGTACAATGAGCAGTTCTTC.

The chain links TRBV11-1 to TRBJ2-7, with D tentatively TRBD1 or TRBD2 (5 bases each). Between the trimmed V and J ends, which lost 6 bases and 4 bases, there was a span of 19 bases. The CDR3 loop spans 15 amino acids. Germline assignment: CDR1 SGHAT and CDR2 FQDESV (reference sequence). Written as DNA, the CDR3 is TGTGCCAGCAGTCAGCTTGGGACCCACAGTTACGAGCAGTACTTC. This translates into CASSQLGTHSYEQYF.

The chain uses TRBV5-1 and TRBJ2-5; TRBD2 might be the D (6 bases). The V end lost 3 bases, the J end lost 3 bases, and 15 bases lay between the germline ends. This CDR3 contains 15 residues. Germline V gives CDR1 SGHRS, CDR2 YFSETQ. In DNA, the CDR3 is TGCGCCAGCAGCTCTTCCGGCGGGGCGAAAGAGACCCAGTACTTC. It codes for CASSSSGGAKETQYF.

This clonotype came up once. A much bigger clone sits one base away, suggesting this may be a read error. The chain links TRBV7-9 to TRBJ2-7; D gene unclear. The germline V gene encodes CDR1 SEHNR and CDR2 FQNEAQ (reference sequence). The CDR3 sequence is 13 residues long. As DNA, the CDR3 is TGTGCCAGCAGGCCCCCGTCACCCTACGAGCATTACTTC. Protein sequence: CASRPPSPYEHYF.

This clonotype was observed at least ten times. The CDR3 DNA reads as TGTGCCAGCAGCACATCTGGGGGCTATGGCTACACCTTC. Amino acid sequence: CASSTSGGYGYTF. The V gene is TRBV7-9, the J gene TRBJ1-2; TRBD1 is a possible D gene (5 bases). Germline V CDR1 and CDR2: SEHNR, FQNEAQ (reference sequence). The CDR3 is 13 residues long. The V gene lost 5 bases and the J gene lost 4 bases, with 11 bases spanning the gap. Combining the CDR3 with reference TRBV7-9 and TRBJ1-2 gives the whole variable domain DTGVSQNPRHKITKRGQNVTFRCDPISEHNRLYWYRQTLGQGPEFLTYFQNEAQLEKSRLLSDRFSAERPKGSFSTLEIQRTEQGDSAMYLCASSTSGGYGYTFGSGTRLTVV.

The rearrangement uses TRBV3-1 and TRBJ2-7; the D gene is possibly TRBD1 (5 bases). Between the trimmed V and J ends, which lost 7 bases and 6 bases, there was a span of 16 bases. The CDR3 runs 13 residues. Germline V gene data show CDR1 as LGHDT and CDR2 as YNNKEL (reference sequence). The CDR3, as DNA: TGTGCCAGCACCTCGGACACCCCGGGCGAGCAGTACTTC. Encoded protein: CASTSDTPGEQYF.

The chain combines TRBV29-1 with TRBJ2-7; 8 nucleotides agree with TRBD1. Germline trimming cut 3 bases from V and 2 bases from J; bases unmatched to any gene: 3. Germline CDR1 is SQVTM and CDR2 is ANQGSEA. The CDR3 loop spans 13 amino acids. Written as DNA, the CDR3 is TGCAGCGTTGAGGACAGGGTAACCTACGAGCAGTACTTC. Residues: CSVEDRVTYEQYF.

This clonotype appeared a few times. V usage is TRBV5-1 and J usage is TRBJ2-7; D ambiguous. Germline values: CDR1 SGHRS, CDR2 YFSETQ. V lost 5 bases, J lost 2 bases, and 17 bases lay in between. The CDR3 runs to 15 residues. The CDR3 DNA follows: TGCGCCAGCAGGCCTCGACCGAGTGCCACCTACGAGCAGTACTTC. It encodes CASRPRPSATYEQYF.

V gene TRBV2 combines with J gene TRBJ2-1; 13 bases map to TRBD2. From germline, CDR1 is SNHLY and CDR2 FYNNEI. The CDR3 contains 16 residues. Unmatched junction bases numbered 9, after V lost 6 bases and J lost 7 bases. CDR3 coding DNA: TGTGCCAGCAGAGCACGACTAGCGGGGGGTGTTAATGAGCAGTTCTTC. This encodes CASRARLAGGVNEQFF.